This record concerns one T cell receptor beta chain sequence. Its specificity is unknown. Per germline, CDR1 SGHVS and CDR2 FQNEAQ. V was cut by 5 bases and J by 0 bases, with 12 bases left in between. CDR3 size: 15 residues. This sample was taken from a study of long-term antiretroviral therapy in people with HIV. Study overall: The earliest samples came about a decade before the 2015 immediate-ART recommendation.

With survey level as its setting, the immunoSEQ assay was v3.0. The data were produced by immunoSEQ multiplex PCR, yet TCRdb's version contains in-frame clones alone and is incomplete. This sample has 29,000 or so clones, with around 92% found just once. Study results and limitations: Relative to transplant donor controls, diversity remained lower despite increasing after ART. HIV repertoires spanned tighter CDR3 length ranges than controls did. Specimen acquisition occurred between the mid-2000s and the late 2010s, potentially under older ART regimens.

The rearrangement links TRBV7-8 to TRBJ2-3, with a weak D call TRBD2 (5 bases). This TCR derives from a man aged 45-60 years with HIV. This specimen consisted of unsorted PBMCs, obtained around 7.4 years after starting antiretroviral therapy. CDR3 nucleotide sequence: TGTGCCAGCAGCAGCACTAGGTCTAGCACAGATACGCAGTATTTT. This translates into CASSSTRSSTDTQYF.